The rows below give T cell receptor beta chains drawn from one sample of a study of cytomegalovirus exposure and HLA in healthy donors. Sequencing was performed with immunoSEQ multiplex PCR; in TCRdb, only in-frame clones are kept and a portion is missing. The sample consists of 150,000 or so clones, approximately 81% of them appearing once. The source material was PBMCs. The receptors stem from a female donor in good health and CMV-seronegative. The CDR3 runs from the conserved cysteine through the conserved F or W. The D gene is left open where the match is weak. Only some rows state a clone size, as once, few, many or a class for expanded clones.

d_gene: TRBD1
abundance: NA
len: 15
j_gene: TRBJ2-2
v_gene: TRBV7-2
CDR3nt: TGTGCCAGCAGCCCGGGACAGGGAAGCACCGGGGAGCTGTTTTTT
CDR3aa: CASSPGQGSTGELFF

d_gene: TRBD1
abundance: NA
len: 11
j_gene: TRBJ1-1
v_gene: TRBV7-9
CDR3nt: TGTGCCAGCAGCCCCCGGGACAGTGATTTCTTT
CDR3aa: CASSPRDSDFF

d_gene: NA
abundance: NA
len: 16
j_gene: TRBJ1-3
v_gene: TRBV9
CDR3nt: TGTGCCCGCAGCTCAGATCGTCCTTACTCTGGAAACACCATATATTTT
CDR3aa: CARSSDRPYSGNTIYF

d_gene: TRBD2
abundance: NA
len: 16
j_gene: TRBJ2-5
v_gene: TRBV10-1
CDR3nt: TGCGCCAGCAGTGAGGCTGCGGGAGGGGGCCAGGAGACCCAGTACTTC
CDR3aa: CASSEAAGGGQETQYF

d_gene: TRBD2
abundance: NA
len: 19
j_gene: TRBJ2-6
v_gene: TRBV7-3
CDR3nt: TGTGCCAGCAGCTCCCGGGGGGTGGGGGTGATCTCTGGGGCCAACGTCCTGACTTTC
CDR3aa: CASSSRGVGVISGANVLTF

d_gene: NA
abundance: NA
len: 13
j_gene: TRBJ2-3
v_gene: TRBV5-8
CDR3nt: TGTGCCAGCAGCCCCACTGCGGGAGATACGCAGTATTTT
CDR3aa: CASSPTAGDTQYF

d_gene: NA
abundance: NA
len: 15
j_gene: TRBJ2-1
v_gene: TRBV11-1
CDR3nt: TGTGCCAGCAGCCTCGGGAGGGGGCCTTACAATGAGCAGTTCTTC
CDR3aa: CASSLGRGPYNEQFF

d_gene: TRBD2
abundance: NA
len: 16
j_gene: TRBJ2-4
v_gene: TRBV7-2
CDR3nt: TGTGCCAGCAGCTTACGGACTAGCGGACCCGGGTACATTCAGTACTTC
CDR3aa: CASSLRTSGPGYIQYF

d_gene: NA
abundance: NA
len: 16
j_gene: TRBJ1-5
v_gene: TRBV10-2
CDR3nt: TGCGCCAGCCGATCCACTACCGGGGTACAAAATCAGCCCCAGCATTTT
CDR3aa: CASRSTTGVQNQPQHF

d_gene: NA
abundance: NA
len: 17
j_gene: TRBJ1-6
v_gene: TRBV11-1
CDR3nt: TGTGCCAGCAGCCCGACGGGAAGCAGCGGACTTAATTCACCCCTCCACTTT
CDR3aa: CASSPTGSSGLNSPLHF

d_gene: TRBD1
abundance: NA
len: 14
j_gene: TRBJ1-6
v_gene: TRBV2
CDR3nt: TGTGCCACCCAGGACAGGGACTATAATTCACCCCTCCACTTT
CDR3aa: CATQDRDYNSPLHF

d_gene: NA
abundance: NA
len: 16
j_gene: TRBJ2-6
v_gene: TRBV7-3
CDR3nt: TGTGCCAGTCAACCGGGTCCCACCTCTGGGGCCAACGTCCTGACTTTC
CDR3aa: CASQPGPTSGANVLTF

d_gene: TRBD2
abundance: NA
len: 18
j_gene: TRBJ2-5
v_gene: TRBV28
CDR3nt: TGTGCCAGCAGTTTAGGGGCTAGCGGGAGGGCCCTCGGAGAGACCCAGTACTTC
CDR3aa: CASSLGASGRALGETQYF

d_gene: NA
abundance: NA
len: 15
j_gene: TRBJ1-2
v_gene: TRBV2
CDR3nt: TGTGCCAGCAGTGAAAGGTCAGGGGTTAACTATGGCTACACCTTC
CDR3aa: CASSERSGVNYGYTF

d_gene: NA
abundance: NA
len: 14
j_gene: TRBJ1-2
v_gene: TRBV30
CDR3nt: TGTGCCTGGAGTAAGGAGGGACCTAGCTATGGCTACACCTTC
CDR3aa: CAWSKEGPSYGYTF

d_gene: NA
abundance: NA
len: 15
j_gene: TRBJ2-4
v_gene: TRBV15
CDR3nt: TGTGCCACCAGCAGCACGGTCGGGGCCAAAAACATTCAGTACTTC
CDR3aa: CATSSTVGAKNIQYF

d_gene: TRBD2
abundance: NA
len: 17
j_gene: TRBJ2-7
v_gene: TRBV5-1
CDR3nt: TGCGCCAGCAGCTCTCCGGGGACTAGCGGGAGATGGAACGAGCAGTACTTC
CDR3aa: CASSSPGTSGRWNEQYF

d_gene: NA
abundance: few
len: 12
j_gene: TRBJ2-2
v_gene: TRBV19
CDR3nt: TGTGCCAGCCTGGCATTACCCGGGGAGCTGTTTTTT
CDR3aa: CASLALPGELFF

d_gene: NA
abundance: NA
len: 13
j_gene: TRBJ1-2
v_gene: TRBV5-1
CDR3nt: TGCGCCAGCAGCTTGGGGCTTGACTATGGCTACACCTTC
CDR3aa: CASSLGLDYGYTF

d_gene: NA
abundance: NA
len: 15
j_gene: TRBJ2-5
v_gene: TRBV18
CDR3nt: TGTGCCAGCTCACCACCGGCTGGAGGCCAAGAGACCCAGTACTTC
CDR3aa: CASSPPAGGQETQYF

d_gene: NA
abundance: NA
len: 14
j_gene: TRBJ2-7
v_gene: TRBV10-1
CDR3nt: TGCGCCAGCAGTGAGGGAGGCAACCGCTACGAGCGGTACTTC
CDR3aa: CASSEGGNRYERYF

d_gene: TRBD2
abundance: NA
len: 14
j_gene: TRBJ2-3
v_gene: TRBV7-7
CDR3nt: TGTGCTAGCAGCCCGGGGGGGGCTTCAGATACGCAGTATTTT
CDR3aa: CASSPGGASDTQYF

d_gene: NA
abundance: few
len: 13
j_gene: TRBJ2-3
v_gene: TRBV2
CDR3nt: TGTGCCCTTAGAAGCGGGTGGTCAGATACGCAGTATTTT
CDR3aa: CALRSGWSDTQYF

d_gene: NA
abundance: NA
len: 13
j_gene: TRBJ2-2
v_gene: TRBV6-4
CDR3nt: TGTGCCAGCAGTGGAGGAAACACCGGGGAGCTGTTTTTT
CDR3aa: CASSGGNTGELFF

d_gene: TRBD1
abundance: NA
len: 16
j_gene: TRBJ2-7
v_gene: TRBV11-2
CDR3nt: TGTGCCAGCAGCCCGATACTGGACAGGGAAGCCTACGAGCAGTACTTC
CDR3aa: CASSPILDREAYEQYF

d_gene: NA
abundance: NA
len: 15
j_gene: TRBJ2-1
v_gene: TRBV2
CDR3nt: TGTGCCAGCAGTGAAGCTGGACAGAGGCGGAATGAGCAGTTCTTC
CDR3aa: CASSEAGQRRNEQFF

d_gene: NA
abundance: NA
len: 14
j_gene: TRBJ1-4
v_gene: TRBV2
CDR3nt: TGTGCCAGCCTCACAGGGTTTTCCGGTGAAAAACTGTTTTTT
CDR3aa: CASLTGFSGEKLFF

d_gene: NA
abundance: NA
len: 15
j_gene: TRBJ2-2
v_gene: TRBV28
CDR3nt: TGTGCCAGCAGTTTAGAAGGGGAGGTCACCGGGGAGCTGTTTTTT
CDR3aa: CASSLEGEVTGELFF

d_gene: NA
abundance: NA
len: 14
j_gene: TRBJ2-7
v_gene: TRBV9
CDR3nt: TGTGCCAGCAGCGTAGAGACTAGCTCCTACGAGCAGTACTTC
CDR3aa: CASSVETSSYEQYF

d_gene: NA
abundance: NA
len: 10
j_gene: TRBJ2-2
v_gene: TRBV7-9
CDR3nt: TGTGCCAGCAGCCCGGGGGAGCTGTTTTTT
CDR3aa: CASSPGELFF

d_gene: NA
abundance: NA
len: 15
j_gene: TRBJ2-1
v_gene: TRBV5-1
CDR3nt: TGCGCCAGCAGTCCCCGGGTGGGAGATTACAATGAGCAGTTCTTC
CDR3aa: CASSPRVGDYNEQFF

d_gene: NA
abundance: NA
len: 13
j_gene: TRBJ1-6
v_gene: TRBV7-3
CDR3nt: TGTGCCAGCAGCTTGGACACGAGCCAACCCCTCCACTTT
CDR3aa: CASSLDTSQPLHF

d_gene: TRBD1
abundance: NA
len: 15
j_gene: TRBJ1-6
v_gene: TRBV5-5
CDR3nt: TGTGCCAGCAGCCACATGAGACAGGGGGATTCACCCCTCCACTTT
CDR3aa: CASSHMRQGDSPLHF

d_gene: TRBD1
abundance: NA
len: 15
j_gene: TRBJ1-2
v_gene: TRBV5-8
CDR3nt: TGTGCCAGCAGCTTGTATCTACAGGGGAACTATGGCTACACCTTC
CDR3aa: CASSLYLQGNYGYTF

d_gene: NA
abundance: NA
len: 16
j_gene: TRBJ1-2
v_gene: TRBV19
CDR3nt: TGTGCCAGTAGTGGACAGATCCCTTCAGCTAACTATGGCTACACCTTC
CDR3aa: CASSGQIPSANYGYTF

d_gene: NA
abundance: NA
len: 12
j_gene: TRBJ1-1
v_gene: TRBV7-8
CDR3nt: TGTGCCGGCAGCTTGACAGGCCCCGAAGCTTTCTTT
CDR3aa: CAGSLTGPEAFF

d_gene: NA
abundance: few
len: 15
j_gene: TRBJ1-1
v_gene: TRBV4-2
CDR3nt: TGTGCCAGCAGCCAAGATAATGAACAGGCCTGGCGGACTTTCTTT
CDR3aa: CASSQDNEQAWRTFF